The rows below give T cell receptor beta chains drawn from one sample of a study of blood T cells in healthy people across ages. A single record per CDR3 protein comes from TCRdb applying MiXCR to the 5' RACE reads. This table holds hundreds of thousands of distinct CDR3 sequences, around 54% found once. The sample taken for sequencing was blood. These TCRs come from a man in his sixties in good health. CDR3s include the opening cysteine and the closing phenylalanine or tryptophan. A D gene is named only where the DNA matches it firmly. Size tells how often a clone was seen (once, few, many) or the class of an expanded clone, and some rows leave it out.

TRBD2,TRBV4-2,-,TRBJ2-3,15,TGTGCCAGCAGCCCCGGGGGGGCAAGGGGAGATACGCAGTATTTT,CASSPGGARGDTQYF
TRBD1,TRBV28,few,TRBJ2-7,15,TGTGCCAGCAGTACCACCGGGACAGGTTCCTACGAGCAGTACTTC,CASSTTGTGSYEQYF
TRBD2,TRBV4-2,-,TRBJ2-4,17,TGTGCCAGCAGCCAAGATGTGGCTAGCGGGGGGGCTAACATTCAGTACTTC,CASSQDVASGGANIQYF
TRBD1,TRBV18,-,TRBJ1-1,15,TGTGCCAGCTCACGCGACAGGGAGATGAACACTGAAGCTTTCTTT,CASSRDREMNTEAFF
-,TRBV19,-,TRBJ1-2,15,TGTGCCACCACCCCGGACGCGGGGCCTGGCTATGGCTACACCTTC,CATTPDAGPGYGYTF
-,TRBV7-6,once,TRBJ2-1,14,TGTGCCAGCAGCTTAGGAGGGAGTAACAATGAGCAGTTCTTC,CASSLGGSNNEQFF
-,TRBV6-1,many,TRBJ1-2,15,TGTGCCAGCAGTGAAGCGCTTCCATCGGGCTATGGCTACACCTTC,CASSEALPSGYGYTF
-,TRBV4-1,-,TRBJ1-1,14,TGCGCCAGCAGCCAAGGACAGGTGGGGACTGAAGCTTTCTTT,CASSQGQVGTEAFF
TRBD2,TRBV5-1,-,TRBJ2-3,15,TGCGCCAGCAAAAATCAAGCGGGGGACACAGATACGCGGTATTTT,CASKNQAGDTDTRYF
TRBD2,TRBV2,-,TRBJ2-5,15,TGTGCCAGCAGGCTATCACGAGCGGGGAAGGAGACCCAGTACTTC,CASRLSRAGKETQYF
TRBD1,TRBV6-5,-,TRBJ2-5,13,TGTGCCAGCACCAAAACAGGGGGGGAGACCCAGTACTTC,CASTKTGGETQYF
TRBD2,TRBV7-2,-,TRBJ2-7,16,TGTGCCAGCAGCTTAGAGGGACTAGCGGGGGGCTACGAGCAGTACTTC,CASSLEGLAGGYEQYF
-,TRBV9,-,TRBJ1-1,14,TGTGCCAGCAGCCCCCTAGACAGCACTTATGAAGCTTTCTTT,CASSPLDSTYEAFF
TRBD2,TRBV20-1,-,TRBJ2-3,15,TGCAGTGCTAGCCTTAGCGGGGGGGGCCAGGATACGCAGTATTTT,CSASLSGGGQDTQYF
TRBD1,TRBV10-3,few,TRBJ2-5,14,TGTGCCATCAGTGAGAGGGGGCTACCAGAGACCCAGTACTTC,CAISERGLPETQYF
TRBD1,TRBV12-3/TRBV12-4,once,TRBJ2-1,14,TGTGCCAGCAGTTGGACAGGGGTCTACAATGAGCAGTTCTTC,CASSWTGVYNEQFF
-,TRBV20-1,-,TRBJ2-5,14,TGCAGTGCTACTTTCGGCCTAGCCCAAGAGACCCAGTACTTC,CSATFGLAQETQYF
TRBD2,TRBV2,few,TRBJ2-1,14,TGTGCCAGCATAGGAGGCGGGGGAAACAATGAGCAGTTCTTC,CASIGGGGNNEQFF
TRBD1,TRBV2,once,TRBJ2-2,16,TGTGCCAGCAGAGTAATCAGGGGGCGAAACACCGGGGAGCTGTTTTTT,CASRVIRGRNTGELFF
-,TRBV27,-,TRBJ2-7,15,TGTGCCAGCAGTTTAGGAGGCAGGATCAACAATGAGCAGTACTTC,CASSLGGRINNEQYF
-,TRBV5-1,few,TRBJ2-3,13,TGCGCCAGCAGCTCGCCACCGTCAGATACGCAGTATTTT,CASSSPPSDTQYF
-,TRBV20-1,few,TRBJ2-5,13,TGCAGTGCACGGGACTCGTTCAAAGAGACCCAGTACTTC,CSARDSFKETQYF
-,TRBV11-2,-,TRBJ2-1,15,TGTGCCAGCACCCTTAATCCGGGGGTATACAATGAGCAGTTCTTC,CASTLNPGVYNEQFF
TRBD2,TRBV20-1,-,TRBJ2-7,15,TGCGGTGCGGGGCTAGCGGGGGGTAGCTCCTACGAGCAGTACTTC,CGAGLAGGSSYEQYF
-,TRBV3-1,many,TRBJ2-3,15,TGTGCCAGCAGCCAAGATAGTGGAGGGGTGGATACGCAGTATTTT,CASSQDSGGVDTQYF
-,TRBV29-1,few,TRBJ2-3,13,TGCAGCGTTAGGAGGGGCGAGAGAGATACGCAGTATTTT,CSVRRGERDTQYF
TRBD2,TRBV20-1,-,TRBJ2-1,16,TGCAGTGCCACGACTAGCGGGGGAGGGTTCGGGAATGAGCAGTTCTTC,CSATTSGGGFGNEQFF
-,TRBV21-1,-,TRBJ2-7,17,TGTGCCAGCAGCAAAGTCAAACAGACGCTCTCGGATTTGAAGCAGTACTTC,CASSKVKQTLSDLKQYF
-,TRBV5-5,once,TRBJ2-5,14,TGTGCCAGCAGCTTGTGGGACAACCAAGAGACCCAGTACTTC,CASSLWDNQETQYF
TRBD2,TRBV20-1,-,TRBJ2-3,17,TGCAGTGCTAGATTCATAGCGGGGGGGCCGGGGACAGATACGCAGTATTTT,CSARFIAGGPGTDTQYF
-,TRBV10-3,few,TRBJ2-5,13,TGTGCCATCGCCGGGTCGGCACAAGAGACCCAGTACTTC,CAIAGSAQETQYF
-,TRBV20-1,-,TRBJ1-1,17,TGCAGTGCTAGAGATTATTCCAGGGGCCTTGGGAACACTGAAGCTTTCTTT,CSARDYSRGLGNTEAFF
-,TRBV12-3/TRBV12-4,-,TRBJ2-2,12,TGTGCCAGCAGCCAGGAGACCGGGGAGCTGTTTTTT,CASSQETGELFF
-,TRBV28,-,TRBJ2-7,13,TGTGCCAGCAGCACCCCGGGAACCTACGAGCAGTACTTC,CASSTPGTYEQYF
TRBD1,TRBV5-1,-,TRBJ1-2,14,TGCGCCAGCAGCTTTGCGGGGACAGGGAATGGCTACACCTTC,CASSFAGTGNGYTF
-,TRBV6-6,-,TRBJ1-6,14,TGTGCCACTCGAACCGGGGCGGACAATTCACCCCTCCACTTT,CATRTGADNSPLHF
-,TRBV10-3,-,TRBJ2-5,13,TGTGCCATCAGTGGTGGGGGGCCCGAGACCCAGTACTTC,CAISGGGPETQYF
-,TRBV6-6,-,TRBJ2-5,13,TGTGCCAGCAGCTATGGACGCCAAGAGACCCAGTACTTC,CASSYGRQETQYF
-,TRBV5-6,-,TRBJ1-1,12,TGTGCCAGCAGCCGGGGGACCGCTGAAGCTTTCTTT,CASSRGTAEAFF
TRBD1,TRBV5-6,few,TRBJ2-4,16,TGTGCCAGCAGCTCCTCCTTAACGACAGGGGAAAACATTCAGTACTTC,CASSSSLTTGENIQYF
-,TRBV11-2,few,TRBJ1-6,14,TGTGCCAGCAGCCACGTCGGGGGTCGTACGCCCCTCCACTTT,CASSHVGGRTPLHF
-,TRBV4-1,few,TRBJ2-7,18,TGCGCCAGCAGCCAAAGAAGCCGCGGGACCCTAAGCTCCTACGAGCAGTACTTC,CASSQRSRGTLSSYEQYF
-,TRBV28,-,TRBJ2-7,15,TGTGCCAGCAGTTTAACTGGACAGAGCCCCTACGAGCAGTACTTC,CASSLTGQSPYEQYF
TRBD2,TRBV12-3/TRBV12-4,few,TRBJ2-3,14,TGTGCCAGCAGTTTGACTAGCGGGTTAGATACGCAGTATTTT,CASSLTSGLDTQYF
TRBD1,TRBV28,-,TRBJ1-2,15,TGTGCCAGCAGTTCCGCCTGGACAGGGTTTTATGGCTACACCTTC,CASSSAWTGFYGYTF
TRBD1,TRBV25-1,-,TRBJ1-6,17,TGTGCCAGCAACCACGGCGGGACAGGGACCTATAATCCACCCCTCCACTTT,CASNHGGTGTYNPPLHF
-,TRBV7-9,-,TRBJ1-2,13,TGTGCCAGCAGCCTAAACCCTAACTATGGCTACACCTTC,CASSLNPNYGYTF